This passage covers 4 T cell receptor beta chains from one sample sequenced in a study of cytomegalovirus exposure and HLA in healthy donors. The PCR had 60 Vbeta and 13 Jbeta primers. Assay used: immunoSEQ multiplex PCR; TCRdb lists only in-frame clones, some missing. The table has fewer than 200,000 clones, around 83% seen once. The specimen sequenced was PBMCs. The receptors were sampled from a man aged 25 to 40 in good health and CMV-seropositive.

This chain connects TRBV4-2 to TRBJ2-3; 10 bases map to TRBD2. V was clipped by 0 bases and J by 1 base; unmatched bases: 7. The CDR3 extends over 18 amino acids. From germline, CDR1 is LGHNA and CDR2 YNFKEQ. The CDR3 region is CASSQDIRLAGGTDTQYF. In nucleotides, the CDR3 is TGTGCCAGCAGCCAAGATATTCGGCTAGCGGGAGGCACAGATACGCAGTATTTT.

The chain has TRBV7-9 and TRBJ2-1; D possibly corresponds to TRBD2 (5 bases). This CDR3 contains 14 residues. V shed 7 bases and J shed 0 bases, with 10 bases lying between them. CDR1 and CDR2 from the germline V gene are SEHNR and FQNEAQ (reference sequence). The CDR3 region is CASILLASYNEQFF. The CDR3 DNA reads TGTGCCAGCATCCTCCTAGCCTCCTACAATGAGCAGTTCTTC.

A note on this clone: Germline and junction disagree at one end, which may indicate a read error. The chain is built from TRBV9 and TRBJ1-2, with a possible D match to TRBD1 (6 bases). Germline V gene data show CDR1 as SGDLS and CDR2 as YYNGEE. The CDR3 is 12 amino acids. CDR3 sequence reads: CANSVTGYGYTF. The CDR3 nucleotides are TGTGCCAACAGCGTGACAGGCTATGGCTACACCTTC.

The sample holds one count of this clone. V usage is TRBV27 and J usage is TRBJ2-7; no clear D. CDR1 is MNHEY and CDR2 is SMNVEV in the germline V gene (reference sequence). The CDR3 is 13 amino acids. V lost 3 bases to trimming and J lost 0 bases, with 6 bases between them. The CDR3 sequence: CASSFSSSYEQYF. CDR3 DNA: TGTGCCAGCAGTTTTTCCAGCTCCTACGAGCAGTACTTC.